What follows is one TCR beta chain and its context. Its antigen specificity is not known. Per-nucleotide qualities are absent, and no much larger clonotype sits a single base away. The library was obtained by 5' RACE. The reads were generated on an Illumina HiSeq 2500. The second PCR ran for roughly 6 to 11 cycles and used a J-beta primer mix along with a sample-barcoded 5' primer. A unique molecular identifier was introduced onto each TCR beta cDNA molecule by a template-switch 5' adaptor carrying 12 random nucleotides. Each sample yielded at least 3 million CDR3-containing paired-end reads. The Mint cDNA synthesis kit, primed by a TRBC-specific oligonucleotide, was used to synthesize first-strand cDNA from all RNA. All cDNA was treated with uracil-DNA glycosylase and then went through a first 18-cycle PCR with the universal primers M1SS and BC2_uni_R. Per the authors' processing: Normalization of each sample was performed by random selection of 1 million high-quality reads, each carrying a distinct molecular identifier. Reads with shared molecular identifiers were discarded instead of being binned into consensus sequences. MiTCR, set to a Q25 quality threshold and the strictest error-elimination algorithm, was used for CDR3 identification, clonotype clustering and error correction. Lower-bound total TCR beta diversity was estimated with a nonparametric unseen species model using Euler transformation. The public sequencing data were trimmed at Q25 with fastp and processed into clonotypes with MiXCR by TCRdb, which kept only in-frame beta chains. All rows with the same CDR3 protein become a single entry with the most common DNA and genes. TCRdb, rather than the study authors, made the V and J calls. In this sample the table shows about 1.7 million distinct CDR3 sequences, roughly 28% of which occur a single time. Less than 9.5% of the sample belongs to the ten largest clones.

The germline V gene (reference sequence) gives CDR1 as MNHEY and CDR2 as SMNVEV. V is shortened by 6 bases, J by 8 bases, and the region joining them spans 14 bases. Inclusive of the bounding cysteine and phenylalanine, the CDR3 is 13 residues long. Of all the DNA, just the CDR3 is kept, 39 bases in frame from base 1. The donors were roughly 39 Caucasian individuals from Russia, aged about 6 to 95 years, who were systemically healthy. Approximately 10 milliliters of peripheral blood were collected from each donor into EDTA-treated Vacutainer tubes. Ficoll-Paque density-gradient centrifugation was used to isolate PBMCs, with at least 7 million per sample. Total RNA was extracted from PBMCs with Trizol reagent, with at least 5.5 micrograms obtained per sample. For every donor, flow cytometry on a PBMC aliquot measured the percentage of naive CD45RAhigh/CD27high T cells. The data stem from a study of blood T cells in healthy people across ages (dated by TCRdb to 2013 to 2016). About the full investigation: In model experiments, template switching captured roughly one uniquely barcoded TCR beta cDNA molecule for every two T cells. The study measured age-related changes in TCR beta repertoire diversity using deep sequencing normalized with unique cDNA molecular identifiers. Donors were grouped into four age groups: young (average roughly 15 years), middle-aged (approximately 41), aged (over 55) and long-lived (around 82). To avoid experimental bias, donors of different ages were distributed randomly across sequencing lanes. For two donors (one aged 18 to 30 and one aged 80 or older), the study analyzed two additional independent replicas of 1 million unique cDNA reads from the same blood draw. Summary of the overall study and its limitations: Compared with the aged group, the long-lived group had more naive CD4+ T cells, fewer expanded clones and increased TCR diversity, suggesting age selection. As age increased, observed TCR beta diversity per million T cells dropped in a roughly linear way, and a significant reduction was already evident by age around 41. Bulk unsorted PBMC profiling prevented conclusive comparison of naive and antigen-experienced compartments. Estimates of total diversity from one million sequenced T cells were regarded as lower bounds and underestimates. Because the CMV infection status of the donors was unknown, age-related changes in expanded clonotypes may potentially have been confounded. Observed TCR beta diversity correlated strongly with the percentage of naive T cells measured by flow cytometry.

The sequencing input was blood. The source is a woman aged 30 to 39 in good health. This chain is built from TRBV27 and TRBJ2-1, with the D call perhaps TRBD1 or TRBD2, as 5 bases match in each case. The bases read TGTGCCAGCAGGCCGGGGCTAGTGGATGAGCAGTTCTTC. This is translated as CASRPGLVDEQFF.